The 30 T cell receptor beta chains reported below all come from one sample, sequenced in a study of a mutant IDH1 vaccine in newly diagnosed glioma. Regarding time point: week 35, safety follow-up. Every vaccination contained 300 ug of the mutant IDH1 20-mer peptide and was paired with topical imiquimod. Assay: immunoSEQ multiplex PCR; the TCRdb copy retains only in-frame clones and omits some. The sample lists roughly 50,000 clones, 65% to 80% seen once, with 6% to 8% in the top ten. These receptors have no identified antigens. This sample comprised PBMCs, obtained from a glioma patient whose treatment included an IDH1 peptide vaccine. These receptors were taken from a man between 40 and 49 years old with glioma.

The V and J genes are TRBV5-1 and TRBJ1-1, with TRBD1 matching 8 bases. The germline V gene has CDR1 SGHRS and CDR2 YFSETQ. The length of the CDR3 is 16 residues. V trimming: 3 bases; J trimming: 4 bases; junction bases outside the gene matches: 11. CDR3 loop: CASSSPYQGAPTEAFF. In DNA form, the CDR3 reads TGCGCCAGCAGCTCACCATACCAGGGGGCGCCCACTGAAGCTTTCTTT.

This clone was recorded a few times. The chain links TRBV10-1 to TRBJ1-6, with D unclear. Germline CDR1 is WNHNN and CDR2 is SYGVQD (reference sequence). The CDR3 extends over 15 amino acids. V lost 4 bases and J lost 10, with 17 bases in between. CDR3 DNA: TGCGCCAGCAGTGGCTTTCGGGCGAATCGATCACCCCTCCACTTT. Translation: CASSGFRANRSPLHF.

V gene TRBV9 combines with J gene TRBJ2-7; possible D gene TRBD1, 6 bases. V shed 0 bases and J shed 2 bases, with 12 bases lying between them. This CDR3 contains 15 residues. Germline CDR1 and CDR2: SGDLS and YYNGEE. The CDR3 is CASSVEQGHTYEQYF. As DNA, the CDR3 is TGTGCCAGCAGCGTAGAGCAGGGGCATACCTACGAGCAGTACTTC.

This clone has more than one count but fewer than ten. The chain recombines TRBV5-6 with TRBJ1-6; no definite D call. CDR3 length: 12 residues. The V end was cut by 4 bases, the J end by 13 bases, with 12 bases between. Germline V lookup: CDR1 SGHDT, CDR2 YYEEEE. In DNA form, the CDR3 reads TGTGCCAGCAGCCCCTACATGGGGCCCCTCCACTTT. Encoded protein: CASSPYMGPLHF. Full variable domain (remainder filled in from reference TRBV5-6 and TRBJ1-6): DAGVTQSPTHLIKTRGQQVTLRCSPKSGHDTVSWYQQALGQGPQFIFQYYEEEERQRGNFPDRFSGHQFPNYSSELNVNALLLGDSALYLCASSPYMGPLHFGNGTRLTVT.

The chain links TRBV5-4 to TRBJ2-4, with 10 bases fitting TRBD2. CDR1 SGHNT and CDR2 YYREEE come from the germline V gene (reference sequence). V was pared by 2 bases and J by 1 base, with 0 bases of the junction left unmatched. This CDR3 region has 15 residues. The CDR3 DNA is TGTGCCAGCAGCTTACTAGCGGGGGCCAAAAACATTCAGTACTTC. This codes for CASSLLAGAKNIQYF.

J is TRBJ1-2 and V is TRBV5-4; D ambiguous. V lost 3 bases and J 8 bases, leaving 8 bases between the germline ends. The germline V gene has CDR1 SGHNT and CDR2 YYREEE (reference sequence). The CDR3 totals 11 residues. CDR3 sequence reads: CASSSGLGYTF. DNA for the CDR3: TGTGCCAGCAGCTCGGGTTTAGGCTACACCTTC.

This rearrangement joins TRBV7-9 to TRBJ2-1; 11 bases align to TRBD1. This CDR3 is 15 amino acids long. Germline CDR1 is SEHNR and CDR2 is FQNEAQ (reference sequence). J lost 7 bases, V lost 5 bases, and 7 bases had no gene match. This chain's CDR3 is CASSTGQGAANEQFF. The DNA for the CDR3 is TGTGCCAGCAGCACAGGACAGGGGGCTGCAAATGAGCAGTTCTTC.

The V and J genes are TRBV6-1 and TRBJ1-5; D ambiguous. Germline-derived CDR1 and CDR2 are MNHNS and SASEGT. The CDR3 extends over 15 amino acids. Trimming left V 8 bases short and J 0 bases short, with 14 bases between. CDR3 residues: CASRVFFLSNQPQHF. For the CDR3, the DNA is TGTGCCAGCCGGGTTTTCTTCCTTAGCAATCAGCCCCAGCATTTT.

A note on this clone: A junction boundary mismatches the germline segment, possibly from a read error. This rearrangement joins TRBV7-7 to TRBJ2-2; possibly TRBD1 for D (5 bases). This CDR3 has 14 residues. The V gene's germline CDR1 is SSHAT and CDR2 FNYEAQ (reference sequence). CDR3 in amino acids: CASSMDKGTGELFF. As DNA, the CDR3 is TGTGCTAGCAGCATGGACAAGGGGACCGGGGAGCTGTTTTTT.

The J gene is TRBJ1-2, the V gene TRBV9; 9 bases are a match to TRBD1. Germline CDR1 SGDLS, CDR2 YYNGEE. After removal of 7 bases from V and 6 bases from J, the junction contained 7 bases not matched to a gene. CDR3 size: 13 residues. The CDR3 DNA reads TGTGCCAGCGGGGGGACAGGGAGGGATGGCTACACCTTC. It yields the protein CASGGTGRDGYTF.

This clone has more than one count but fewer than ten. This chain joins TRBV19 and TRBJ1-2, with TRBD1 matching over 7 bases. CDR3 length: 12 residues. With 4 bases clipped from V and 10 bases from J, the junction kept 6 bases outside the gene matches. Germline V CDR1 and CDR2: LNHDA, SQIVND (reference sequence). The CDR3 sequence is CASSTDRVTYTF. DNA for the CDR3: TGTGCCAGTAGTACTGACAGGGTCACCTACACCTTC.

J is TRBJ1-1 and V is TRBV7-2; no firm D call. Germline CDR1 is SGHTA and CDR2 is FQGNSA. V shed 5 bases and J shed 1 base, with 14 bases lying between them. This CDR3 region has 15 residues. As DNA, the CDR3 is TGTGCCAGCAGCGCTCGGGGTGCTCCGAACACTGAAGCTTTCTTT. Protein sequence: CASSARGAPNTEAFF.

The rearrangement joins TRBV2 to TRBJ2-7; TRBD1 is a possible D gene (7 bases). This CDR3 spans 15 amino acids. V lost 3 bases, J lost 7 bases, and 19 bases lay in between. Germline V gene sequence: CDR1 SNHLY, CDR2 FYNNEI. CDR3 bases: TGTGCCAGCAGTGAGTTATCAGGGGGAGGTGGTGAGCAGTACTTC. Protein product: CASSELSGGGGEQYF.

The chain links TRBV30 to TRBJ2-7; perhaps TRBD2 as D (6 bases). V lost 7 bases, J lost 3 bases, and 13 bases lay in between. The CDR3 covers 12 residues. Germline V gene sequence: CDR1 GTSNPN, CDR2 SVGIG (reference sequence). The CDR3 spells CALWTGLYEQYF. The CDR3 DNA reads TGTGCCTTGTGGACGGGACTCTACGAGCAGTACTTC. Looking up the rest from reference TRBV30 and TRBJ2-7 gives the full variable domain: SQTIHQWPATLVQPVGSPLSLECTVEGTSNPNLYWYRQAAGRGLQLLFYSVGIGQISSEVPQNLSASRPQDRQFILSSKKLLLSDSGFYLCALWTGLYEQYFGPGTRLTVT.

This clone was recorded once. CDR3 amino acids: CAIRGRGPGAEAFF. In nucleotides, the CDR3 is TGTGCCATCAGGGGACGGGGCCCTGGCGCTGAAGCTTTCTTT. The J gene is TRBJ1-1, the V gene TRBV10-3; TRBD1 might be the D (5 bases). CDR1 and CDR2 (germline): ENHRY, SYGVKD. The CDR3 sequence is 14 residues long. The ends were cut back, 6 bases at V and 6 bases at J, with 17 bases in the middle.

V usage is TRBV9 and J usage is TRBJ1-3; possible D gene TRBD1, 6 bases. The CDR3 totals 14 residues. Trimming shortened V by 0 bases and J by 11 bases, and 15 bases separated the two germline ends. From germline, CDR1 is SGDLS and CDR2 YYNGEE. The CDR3 loop is CASSVEGDPRAIYF. The CDR3 nucleotides read TGTGCCAGCAGCGTAGAGGGGGACCCCCGGGCCATATATTTT.

The chain recombines TRBV4-2 with TRBJ1-1; D perhaps matches TRBD1 (6 bases). This CDR3 has 14 amino acids. Germline-derived CDR1 and CDR2 are LGHNA and YNFKEQ. Between the trimmed V and J ends, which lost 0 bases and 4 bases, there was a span of 9 bases. This chain's CDR3 is CASSQELGGTEAFF. DNA of the CDR3: TGTGCCAGCAGCCAAGAATTAGGGGGCACTGAAGCTTTCTTT.

The gene calls are TRBV27 and TRBJ1-2; perhaps TRBD1 as D (6 bases). This CDR3 spans 13 amino acids. Per germline, CDR1 MNHEY and CDR2 SMNVEV (reference sequence). The V end was cut by 5 bases, the J end by 3 bases, with 10 bases between. The CDR3 protein is CASSLQGDYGYTF. The DNA of the CDR3 is TGTGCCAGCAGTCTACAGGGAGACTATGGCTACACCTTC.

In this sample, this clone turned up a few times. The V gene is TRBV6-1, the J gene TRBJ1-5, with D uncertain. The CDR3 length is 13 residues. Germline CDR1 is MNHNS and CDR2 is SASEGT. V was trimmed by 3 bases and J by 6 bases, leaving 9 bases between them. As DNA, the CDR3 is TGTGCCAGCAGTGACGTGAACGCTCAGCCCCAGCATTTT. Protein: CASSDVNAQPQHF.

The chain has TRBV10-3 and TRBJ2-5; no clear D gene. The CDR3 spans 11 residues. V lost 3 bases and J lost 2, with 1 base in between. In germline, CDR1 is ENHRY, CDR2 SYGVKD. The CDR3 sequence is CAISEQETQYF. The CDR3 DNA is TGTGCCATCAGTGAACAAGAGACCCAGTACTTC.

This clone was seen a few times. The rearrangement links TRBV6-5 to TRBJ1-1; the D gene is possibly TRBD1 (5 bases). Between the trimmed V and J ends, which lost 6 bases and 5 bases, there was a span of 19 bases. The CDR3 is 15 amino acids. CDR1 is MNHEY, CDR2 SVGAGI, per germline. The CDR3 region is CASSPHQGLGTEAFF. The CDR3 region has the DNA TGTGCCAGCAGCCCACACCAGGGCCTGGGGACTGAAGCTTTCTTT.

The chain links TRBV6-4 to TRBJ2-1; no clear D gene. CDR1 MRHNA and CDR2 SNTAGT come from the germline V gene. V was pared by 4 bases and J by 5 bases, with 9 bases between. The CDR3 runs 13 residues. This CDR3 is CASSVAFDNEQFF. Here the CDR3 DNA reads TGTGCCAGCAGTGTGGCCTTCGACAATGAGCAGTTCTTC.

The chain has TRBV5-1 and TRBJ2-1; possibly TRBD1 or TRBD2 for D (6 bases each). This CDR3 region has 15 residues. V lost 0 bases and J lost 8, with 15 bases in between. Germline-derived CDR1 and CDR2 are SGHRS and YFSETQ. The CDR3 region is CASSLALWGADEQFF. CDR3 DNA sequence: TGCGCCAGCAGCTTGGCCCTGTGGGGGGCAGATGAGCAGTTCTTC.

CDR3 coding DNA: TGCAGCGTGGTGGGACAGGGGCAAAACACTGAAGCTTTCTTT. Translated, it gives CSVVGQGQNTEAFF. This chain links TRBV29-1 with TRBJ1-1; the match to TRBD1 covers 10 bases. The germline gives CDR1 SQVTM, CDR2 ANQGSEA. The CDR3 totals 14 residues. The V and J ends lost 6 bases and 2 bases, in that order; junction bases with no gene match: 6.

This clone has more than one count but fewer than ten. The sample has other DNA sequences that encode this CDR3 too. This chain links TRBV2 with TRBJ1-2, with D possibly being TRBD1 (5 bases). Germline V gene lookup returns CDR1 SNHLY and CDR2 FYNNEI. The CDR3 has 13 amino acids. The germline V and J ends were trimmed by 4 bases and 3 bases, with 9 bases remaining between them. The CDR3 here is CASSVGVDYGYTF. CDR3 nucleotides: TGTGCCAGCAGTGTAGGGGTGGACTATGGCTACACCTTC. Using reference TRBV2 and TRBJ1-2 for the parts outside the CDR3, the full variable domain is EPEVTQTPSHQVTQMGQEVILRCVPISNHLYFYWYRQILGQKVEFLVSFYNNEISEKSEIFDDQFSVERPDGSNFTLKIRSTKLEDSAMYFCASSVGVDYGYTFGSGTRLTVV.

The chain uses TRBV6-6 and TRBJ2-7; D unresolved. This CDR3 is 11 amino acids long. V was pared by 7 bases and J by 6 bases, with 10 bases between. Germline CDR1 and CDR2: MNHNY and SVGAGI (reference sequence). The CDR3 protein is CASTQYVEQYF. The CDR3, as DNA: TGTGCCAGCACGCAGTACGTCGAGCAGTACTTC.

The gene calls are TRBV5-1 and TRBJ1-1, with D possibly being TRBD1 (5 bases). Trimming took off 0 bases at V and 0 bases at J, with 9 bases between the two ends. Looked up from germline, CDR1 is SGHRS and CDR2 is YFSETQ. CDR3 length: 15 residues. The CDR3 DNA reads TGCGCCAGCAGCTTGGCCGCAGGGATGAACACTGAAGCTTTCTTT. It yields the protein CASSLAAGMNTEAFF.

This rearrangement joins TRBV5-1 to TRBJ2-7; D possibly matches TRBD1 or TRBD2 (5 bases each). The CDR3 runs 14 residues. CDR1 SGHRS and CDR2 YFSETQ come from the germline V gene. V gave up 6 bases and J gave up 2 bases, with 15 bases separating them. The DNA of the CDR3 is TGCGCCAGCACCGACCGGGGCGATACCTACGAGCAGTACTTC. This codes for CASTDRGDTYEQYF.

V and J are TRBV4-1 and TRBJ1-2; TRBD1 is a possible D gene (6 bases). The germline gives CDR1 MGHRA, CDR2 YSYEKL. The CDR3 has 13 residues. Trimming shortened V by 4 bases and J by 8 bases, and 14 bases separated the two germline ends. The CDR3, as DNA: TGCGCCAGCAGCCCACCCAGGGGAGAAGGCTACACCTTC. Amino acids: CASSPPRGEGYTF.

The chain has TRBV6-6 and TRBJ2-4, with TRBD2 identical over 7 bases. J was trimmed by 6 bases and V by 6 bases; bases with no gene match: 5. Germline V gene sequence: CDR1 MNHNY, CDR2 SVGAGI (reference sequence). The CDR3 loop spans 13 amino acids. CDR3 DNA sequence: TGTGCCAGCAGCCCGGGGGGTTCAAACATTCAGTACTTC. It yields the protein CASSPGGSNIQYF.